Each of the 19 T cell receptor beta chains below was sequenced from the same sample in a study of identical twins. TCRdb reanalysed the 5' RACE reads using MiXCR and keeps one entry per CDR3 protein. The repertoire includes about 520,000 distinct CDR3 sequences, approximately 22% of them detected once, and approximately 0.95% sits in the top ten. This same sample was also taken into another study, of T cells expressing NK-cell markers.

The sequencing sample was made of CD4+ T cells sorted from blood. These receptors were obtained from a young woman in good health.

This clonotype was seen only a few times. V usage is TRBV11-2 and J usage is TRBJ2-3; tentative D call: TRBD1 (5 bases). V was clipped by 5 bases and J by 1 base, with 16 bases between them. The CDR3 is 16 residues long. Germline V gene sequence: CDR1 SGHAT, CDR2 FQNNGV. The CDR3 DNA sequence: TGTGCCAGCAGCCGCCAGGGCGTCCCTGGCACAGATACGCAGTATTTT. Translation gives CASSRQGVPGTDTQYF.

This clonotype was recorded a few times. The CDR3 nucleotides are TGTGCCACCACCCCCGAGACTAGCGGCTACGAGCAGTACTTC. Its translation is CATTPETSGYEQYF. The genes are TRBV24-1 and TRBJ2-7; TRBD2 agrees at 9 bases. With 8 bases clipped from V and 3 bases from J, the junction kept 7 bases outside the gene matches. Germline V gene lookup returns CDR1 KGHDR and CDR2 SFDVKD. The CDR3 covers 14 residues.

The V gene is TRBV10-1, the J gene TRBJ2-7, with D possibly matching TRBD2 (5 bases). V lost 5 bases, J lost 2 bases, and 16 bases lay in between. Germline-derived CDR1 and CDR2 are WNHNN and SYGVQD (reference sequence). The CDR3 length is 15 residues. The CDR3 nucleotides read TGCGCCAGCAGTTTCGGCGGGCACAACCCCTACGAGCAGTACTTC. Translation gives CASSFGGHNPYEQYF.

The chain links TRBV20-1 to TRBJ2-2; D may correspond to TRBD1 or TRBD2 (5 bases each). Germline CDR1 and CDR2: DFQATT and SNEGSKA (reference sequence). The V gene lost 4 bases and the J gene lost 3 bases, with 18 bases spanning the gap. The CDR3 runs to 16 residues. The CDR3 DNA reads TGCAGTGCTACGGCGGGTCAGGGTGTTTACACCGGGGAGCTGTTTTTT. As protein: CSATAGQGVYTGELFF.

There are a few counts of this clonotype. The rearrangement uses TRBV6-2 or TRBV6-3 and TRBJ2-1, with 8 bases matching TRBD2. CDR3 size: 17 residues. CDR1 and CDR2 from the germline V gene are MNHEY and SVGEGT. Germline trimming cut 4 bases from V and 8 bases from J; bases unmatched to any gene: 16. The CDR3 DNA reads TGTGCCAGCAGTTCCAGGGTCGGAGCGGGAGAGGTGTATGAGCAGTTCTTC. This encodes CASSSRVGAGEVYEQFF.

This clonotype occurred a few times. The CDR3 is CRFLRGGEAFF. The CDR3 DNA sequence: TGCAGGTTTTTAAGGGGGGGGGAGGCTTTCTTT. This sequence joins TRBV20-1 and TRBJ1-1; possibly TRBD1 for D (6 bases). This CDR3 has 11 residues. Germline lookup yields CDR1 DFQATT and CDR2 SNEGSKA (reference sequence).

This chain joins TRBV12-3 or TRBV12-4 and TRBJ2-2; no firm D call. V lost 6 bases, J lost 3 bases, and 14 bases lay in between. The CDR3 consists of 15 residues. The CDR3 DNA reads TGTGCCAGCAGCCCCCGGCTATCCCACACCGGGGAGCTGTTTTTT. Translation: CASSPRLSHTGELFF.

In this sample, this clonotype turned up a few times. This chain uses TRBV5-5 with TRBJ2-1, with a possible D match to TRBD2 (6 bases). CDR1 and CDR2 from the germline V gene are SGHKS and YYEKEE (reference sequence). V lost 4 bases, J lost 4 bases, and 21 bases lay in between. The CDR3 covers 17 residues. CDR3 sequence (DNA): TGTGCCAGCAGCACCCCCCAGACTAGAAGTACTTACAATGAGCAGTTCTTC. Translating it yields CASSTPQTRSTYNEQFF.

This clonotype was observed many times. This chain connects TRBV6-2 or TRBV6-3 to TRBJ2-1; D possibly corresponds to TRBD1 (6 bases). CDR1 is MNHEY and CDR2 is SVGEGT in the germline V gene. The CDR3 extends over 12 amino acids. V lost 8 bases, J lost 3 bases, and 8 bases lay in between. In DNA form, the CDR3 reads TGTGCCAGCCAGGACAGCTACAATGAGCAGTTCTTC. Its protein is CASQDSYNEQFF.

The genes are TRBV3-1 and TRBJ2-7; D is uncertain. With 2 bases removed from V and 7 bases from J, the gap between germline ends came to 9 bases. This CDR3 has 12 residues. Per germline, CDR1 LGHDT and CDR2 YNNKEL (reference sequence). In nucleotides, the CDR3 is TGTGCCAGCAGCCAAAGTACACGTGAGCAGTACTTC. Translating it yields CASSQSTREQYF.

The chain has TRBV12-3 or TRBV12-4 and TRBJ1-5, with D perhaps TRBD1 (6 bases). Deletions cut 5 bases from V and 6 bases from J, with 14 bases between. The CDR3 totals 14 residues. The CDR3 coding sequence is TGTGCCAGCAGTACCAGGGGAGGGGGTCAGCCCCAGCATTTT. Translated, it gives CASSTRGGGQPQHF.

This sequence joins TRBV20-1 and TRBJ1-1; tentative D call: TRBD1 (5 bases). The ends were cut back, 3 bases at V and 1 base at J, with 12 bases in the middle. The CDR3 covers 14 residues. CDR1 and CDR2 from the germline V gene are DFQATT and SNEGSKA (reference sequence). This CDR3 is CSASNPGGNTEAFF. The CDR3 nucleotides are TGCAGTGCTAGCAACCCTGGGGGGAACACTGAAGCTTTCTTT.

This clonotype was seen a few times. This rearrangement joins TRBV5-1 to TRBJ1-1; D is uncertain. The CDR3 is made up of 14 amino acids. Deletions cut 1 base from V and 0 bases from J, with 7 bases between. Germline CDR1 is SGHRS and CDR2 is YFSETQ. Here the CDR3 reads CASSLQSVNTEAFF. CDR3 coding DNA: TGCGCCAGCAGCTTGCAGAGCGTGAACACTGAAGCTTTCTTT.

V usage is TRBV21-1 and J usage is TRBJ1-4; the DNA was not compared with TRBD1, the D call given in the table. TRBV21-1 is labeled a pseudogene. The CDR3 consists of 15 residues. CDR3 nucleotides: TGTGCCAGCTCCCAAGGGGGGGAGATGGATGAAAAACTGTTTTTT. It translates to CASSQGGEMDEKLFF.

The chain recombines TRBV12-3 or TRBV12-4 with TRBJ2-3; a weak D match, TRBD1 (5 bases). Trimming removed 6 bases from V and 2 bases from J, with 6 bases in between. The CDR3 is 12 amino acids. CDR3 DNA: TGTGCCAGCAGGACAGTCACAGATACGCAGTATTTT. Translated: CASRTVTDTQYF.

V gene TRBV4-3 combines with J gene TRBJ2-2; D gene unclear. From germline, CDR1 is LGHNA and CDR2 YSLEER. The CDR3 extends over 16 amino acids. The germline V and J ends were trimmed by 4 bases and 1 base, with 13 bases remaining between them. CDR3 residues: CASSPYVGMNTGELFF. The CDR3 coding sequence is TGCGCCAGCAGCCCATACGTGGGCATGAACACCGGGGAGCTGTTTTTT.

This clonotype has just a few counts. V and J are TRBV7-2 and TRBJ2-5, with 7 bases that match TRBD1. The CDR3 runs to 14 residues. The V segment lost 0 bases and the J segment 6 bases; nucleotides outside the gene matches: 4. CDR1 and CDR2 (germline): SGHTA, FQGNSA. Here the CDR3 DNA reads TGTGCCAGCAGCTTAGCGACAGGGTACCAGACCCAGTACTTC. Encoded protein: CASSLATGYQTQYF.

V is TRBV9 and J is TRBJ2-2; no reliable D call. V lost 0 bases and J 6 bases, leaving 9 bases between the germline ends. Germline CDR1 is SGDLS and CDR2 is YYNGEE. CDR3 length equals 14 residues. The CDR3 protein is CASSVGSLSGELFF. The DNA for the CDR3 is TGTGCCAGCAGCGTAGGGTCGCTATCCGGGGAGCTGTTTTTT.

This chain joins TRBV6-5 and TRBJ1-5; D perhaps matches TRBD1 (5 bases). There are 15 residues in the CDR3. V was clipped by 0 bases and J by 6 bases, with 12 bases between them. Germline V gives CDR1 MNHEY, CDR2 SVGAGI. The chain's CDR3 is CASSYSGVGGQPQHF. CDR3 DNA: TGTGCCAGCAGTTACTCGGGGGTTGGGGGTCAGCCCCAGCATTTT.